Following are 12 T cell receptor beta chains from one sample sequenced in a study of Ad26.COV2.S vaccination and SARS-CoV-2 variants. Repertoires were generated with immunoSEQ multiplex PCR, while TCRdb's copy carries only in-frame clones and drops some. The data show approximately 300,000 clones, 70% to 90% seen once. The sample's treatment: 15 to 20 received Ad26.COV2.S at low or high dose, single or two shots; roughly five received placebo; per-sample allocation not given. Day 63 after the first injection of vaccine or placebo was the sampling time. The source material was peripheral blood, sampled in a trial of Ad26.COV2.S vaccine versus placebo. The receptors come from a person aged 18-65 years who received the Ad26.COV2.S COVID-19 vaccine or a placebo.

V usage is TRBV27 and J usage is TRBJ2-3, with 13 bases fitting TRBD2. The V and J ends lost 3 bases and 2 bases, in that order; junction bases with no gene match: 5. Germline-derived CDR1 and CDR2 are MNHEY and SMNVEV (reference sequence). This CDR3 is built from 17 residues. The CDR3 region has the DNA TGTGCCAGCAGTTTGAGACTAGCGGGGGGCCTCACAGATACGCAGTATTTT. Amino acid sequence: CASSLRLAGGLTDTQYF.

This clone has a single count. The CDR3 is CASSLDRTYFISNYGYTF. The DNA of the CDR3 is TGTGCCAGCAGCTTAGATCGGACATACTTTATATCTAACTATGGCTACACCTTC. This chain connects TRBV7-2 to TRBJ1-2; the D gene is possibly TRBD1 (5 bases). V shed 1 base and J shed 0 bases, with 18 bases lying between them. Germline lookup yields CDR1 SGHTA and CDR2 FQGNSA. The CDR3 length is 18 residues. Drawing the rest from reference TRBV7-2 and TRBJ1-2, the complete variable domain is GAGVSQSPSNKVTEKGKDVELRCDPISGHTALYWYRQSLGQGLEFLIYFQGNSAPDKSGLPSDRFSAERTGGSVSTLTIQRTQQEDSAVYLCASSLDRTYFISNYGYTFGSGTRLTVV.

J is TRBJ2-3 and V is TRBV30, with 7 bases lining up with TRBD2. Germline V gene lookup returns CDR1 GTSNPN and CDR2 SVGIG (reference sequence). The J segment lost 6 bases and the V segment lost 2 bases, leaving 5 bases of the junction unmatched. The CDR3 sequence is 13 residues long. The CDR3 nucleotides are TGTGCCTGGAGTTGGGGGGGGTCTGATACGCAGTATTTT. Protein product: CAWSWGGSDTQYF.

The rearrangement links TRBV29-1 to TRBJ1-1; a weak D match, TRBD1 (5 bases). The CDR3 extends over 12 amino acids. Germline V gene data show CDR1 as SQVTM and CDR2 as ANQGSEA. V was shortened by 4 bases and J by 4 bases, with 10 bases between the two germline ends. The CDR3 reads CSVVQGGTEAFF. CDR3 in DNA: TGCAGCGTTGTCCAGGGTGGCACTGAAGCTTTCTTT.

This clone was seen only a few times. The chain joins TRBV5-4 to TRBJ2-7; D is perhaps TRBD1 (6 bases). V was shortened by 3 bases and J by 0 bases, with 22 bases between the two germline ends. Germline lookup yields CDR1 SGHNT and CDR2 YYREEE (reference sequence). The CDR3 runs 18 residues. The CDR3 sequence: CASSSRQAVGPSSYEQYF. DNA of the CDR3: TGTGCCAGCAGCTCTCGACAGGCCGTAGGTCCTAGCTCCTACGAGCAGTACTTC.

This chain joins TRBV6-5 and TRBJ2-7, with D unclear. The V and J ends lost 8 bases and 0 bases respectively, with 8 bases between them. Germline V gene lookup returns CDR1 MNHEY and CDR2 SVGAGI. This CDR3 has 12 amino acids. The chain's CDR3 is CASSGNSYEQYF. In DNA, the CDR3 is TGTGCCAGCTCAGGCAACTCCTACGAGCAGTACTTC.

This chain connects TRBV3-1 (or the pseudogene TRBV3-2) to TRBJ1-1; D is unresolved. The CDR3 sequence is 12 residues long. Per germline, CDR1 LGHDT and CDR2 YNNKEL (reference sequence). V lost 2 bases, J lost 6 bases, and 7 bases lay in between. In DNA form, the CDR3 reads TGTGCCAGCAGCCAAAGTACCGCTGAAGCTTTCTTT. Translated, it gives CASSQSTAEAFF.

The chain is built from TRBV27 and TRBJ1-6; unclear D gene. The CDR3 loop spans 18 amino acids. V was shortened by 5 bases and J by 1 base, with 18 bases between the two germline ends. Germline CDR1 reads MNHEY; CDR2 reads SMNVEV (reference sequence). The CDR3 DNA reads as TGTGCCAGCAGTCCTCCAGGTGGCCTACGGTCCTATAATTCACCCCTCCACTTT. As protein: CASSPPGGLRSYNSPLHF.

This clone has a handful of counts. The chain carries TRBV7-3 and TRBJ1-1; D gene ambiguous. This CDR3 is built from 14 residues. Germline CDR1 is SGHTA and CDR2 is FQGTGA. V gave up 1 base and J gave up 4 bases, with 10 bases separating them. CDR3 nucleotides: TGTGCCAGCAGCTTAATCCATCCCTCCACTGAAGCTTTCTTT. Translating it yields CASSLIHPSTEAFF.

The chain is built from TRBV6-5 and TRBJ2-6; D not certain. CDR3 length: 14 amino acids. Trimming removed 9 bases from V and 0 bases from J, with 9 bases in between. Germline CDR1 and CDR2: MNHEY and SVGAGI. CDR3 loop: CASKPISGANVLTF. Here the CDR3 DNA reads TGTGCCAGTAAACCAATCTCTGGGGCCAACGTCCTGACTTTC.

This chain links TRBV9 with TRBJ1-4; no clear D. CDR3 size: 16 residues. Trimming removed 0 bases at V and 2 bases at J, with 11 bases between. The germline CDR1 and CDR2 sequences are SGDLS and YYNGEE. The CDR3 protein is CASSVGAGATNEKLFF. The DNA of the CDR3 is TGTGCCAGCAGCGTAGGGGCCGGAGCGACTAATGAAAAACTGTTTTTT.

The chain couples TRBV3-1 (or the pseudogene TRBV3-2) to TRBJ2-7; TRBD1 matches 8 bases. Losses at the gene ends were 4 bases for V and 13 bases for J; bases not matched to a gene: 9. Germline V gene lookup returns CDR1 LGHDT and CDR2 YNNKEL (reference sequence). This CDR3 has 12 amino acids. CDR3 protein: CASSLDRTGKYF. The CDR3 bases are TGTGCCAGCAGCCTCGACCGGACAGGGAAATACTTC.